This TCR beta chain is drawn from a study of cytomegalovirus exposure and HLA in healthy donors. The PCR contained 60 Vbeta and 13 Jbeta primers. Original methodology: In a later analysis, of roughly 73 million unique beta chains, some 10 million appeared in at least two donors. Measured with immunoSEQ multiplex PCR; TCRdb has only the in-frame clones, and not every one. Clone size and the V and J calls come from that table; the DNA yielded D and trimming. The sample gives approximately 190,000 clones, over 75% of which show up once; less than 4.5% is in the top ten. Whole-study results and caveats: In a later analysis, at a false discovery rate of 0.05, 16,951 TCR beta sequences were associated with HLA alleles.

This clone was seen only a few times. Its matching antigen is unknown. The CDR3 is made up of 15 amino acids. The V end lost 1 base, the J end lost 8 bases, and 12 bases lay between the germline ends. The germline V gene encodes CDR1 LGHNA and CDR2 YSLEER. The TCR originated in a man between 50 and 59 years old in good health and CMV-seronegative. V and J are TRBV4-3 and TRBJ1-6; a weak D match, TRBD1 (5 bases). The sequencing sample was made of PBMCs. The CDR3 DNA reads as TGCGCCAGCAGCCAAGCGGACGGGGGATATTCACCCCTCCACTTT. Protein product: CASSQADGGYSPLHF.